The present TCR beta chain was sequenced within a study of blood T cell repertoires in COVID-19 (dated by TCRdb to the early 2020s). Study-wide context: Samples covering the acute and convalescent phases of COVID-19 were provided by collaborators in the United States, Italy and Spain. The prospective study material was composed of cDNA or gDNA derived from T cells, B-cell-depleted T cells, or PBMCs. Deeply sampled blood TCRbeta repertoires from subjects exposed to, actively infected with, or recovered from COVID-19 were included in the dataset. A freely available public database, intended as a resource for researchers studying the immune response to SARS-CoV-2, is where the repertoires were released. Samples were obtained from the ongoing ImmuneRACE study (first 160 participants) and from over 1,000 subjects provided by 6 global collaborators. Sample metadata almost always included a de-identified subject ID, COVID-19 status, age in years and sex. Where HLA class I and class II types were available, the types were taken from metadata supplied by the sample provider, not from assay-based typing. Results the study describes overall, beyond this receptor: How much clinical and demographic metadata was included differed by source and by participant, and the metadata was provided uncurated.

A second Seattle source provided samples from volunteer blood donors who had recovered from COVID-19. Each collaborating institution followed its own protocols to collect whole blood in K2EDTA tubes. For TCRbeta analysis, collaborator samples were shipped as frozen whole blood, as isolated PBMCs, or as DNA extracted from either sample type. TCRbeta CDR3 regions were amplified from genomic DNA using the immunoSEQ Assay, a bias-controlled multiplex PCR. In the source study's methods: The number of nucleated cells in each sample was estimated from the amplification of reference gene primers within the assay. Sequence reads were collapsed and filtered to measure the absolute abundance of every unique TCRbeta CDR3 rearrangement. For each sample, productive Simpson clonality was calculated as the square root of Simpson's diversity index over productive rearrangements. The table was pulled from immuneACCESS by TCRdb, which kept in-frame rearrangements only. Such tables lose some clones; where checked, under half of the loss comes from unresolved V genes, and the rest has no known cause. V and J calls and clone size come straight from that table; D and trimming were deduced from the DNA. In all, the sample holds 280,000 or so clones, and approximately 90% of those were seen once. The ten top clones hold approximately 7% of the sample.

Details on this clone: Its antigen is still unknown. Base qualities are not at hand, and no much larger clone is one base apart. At the DNA level, this CDR3 is encoded by other sequences in the same sample as well.

Looking up the germline V gene yields CDR1 KGHSH and CDR2 LQKENI. Trimming costs V 2 bases and J 4 bases, and their ends lie 8 bases apart. Counted from cysteine to phenylalanine, this CDR3 has 13 amino acids. The DNA shown is the 39-base CDR3, in frame from base 1. The sample comprised peripheral blood. The source is a woman aged 30 to 39 who had recovered from COVID-19. In this chain, TRBV18 is recombined with TRBJ1-1; D gene: possibly TRBD1, on 5 matching bases. The bases read TGTGCCAGCTCACCAGGGGCCGGCACTGAAGCTTTCTTT. Translated, this is CASSPGAGTEAFF.